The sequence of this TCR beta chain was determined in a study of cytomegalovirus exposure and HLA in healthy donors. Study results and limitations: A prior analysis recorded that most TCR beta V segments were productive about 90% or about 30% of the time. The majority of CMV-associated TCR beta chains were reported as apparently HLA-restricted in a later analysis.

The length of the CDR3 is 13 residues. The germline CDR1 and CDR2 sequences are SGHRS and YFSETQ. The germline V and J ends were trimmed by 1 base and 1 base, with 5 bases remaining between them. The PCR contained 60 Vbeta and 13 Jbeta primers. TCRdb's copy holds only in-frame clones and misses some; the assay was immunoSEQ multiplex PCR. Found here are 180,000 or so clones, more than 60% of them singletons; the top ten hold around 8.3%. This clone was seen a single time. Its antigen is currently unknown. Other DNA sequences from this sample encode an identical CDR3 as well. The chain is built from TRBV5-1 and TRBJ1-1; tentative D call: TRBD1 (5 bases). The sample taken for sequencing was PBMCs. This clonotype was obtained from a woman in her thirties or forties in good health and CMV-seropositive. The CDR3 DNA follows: TGCGCCAGCAGCTTGACAGGGAACACTGAAGCTTTCTTT. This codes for CASSLTGNTEAFF.